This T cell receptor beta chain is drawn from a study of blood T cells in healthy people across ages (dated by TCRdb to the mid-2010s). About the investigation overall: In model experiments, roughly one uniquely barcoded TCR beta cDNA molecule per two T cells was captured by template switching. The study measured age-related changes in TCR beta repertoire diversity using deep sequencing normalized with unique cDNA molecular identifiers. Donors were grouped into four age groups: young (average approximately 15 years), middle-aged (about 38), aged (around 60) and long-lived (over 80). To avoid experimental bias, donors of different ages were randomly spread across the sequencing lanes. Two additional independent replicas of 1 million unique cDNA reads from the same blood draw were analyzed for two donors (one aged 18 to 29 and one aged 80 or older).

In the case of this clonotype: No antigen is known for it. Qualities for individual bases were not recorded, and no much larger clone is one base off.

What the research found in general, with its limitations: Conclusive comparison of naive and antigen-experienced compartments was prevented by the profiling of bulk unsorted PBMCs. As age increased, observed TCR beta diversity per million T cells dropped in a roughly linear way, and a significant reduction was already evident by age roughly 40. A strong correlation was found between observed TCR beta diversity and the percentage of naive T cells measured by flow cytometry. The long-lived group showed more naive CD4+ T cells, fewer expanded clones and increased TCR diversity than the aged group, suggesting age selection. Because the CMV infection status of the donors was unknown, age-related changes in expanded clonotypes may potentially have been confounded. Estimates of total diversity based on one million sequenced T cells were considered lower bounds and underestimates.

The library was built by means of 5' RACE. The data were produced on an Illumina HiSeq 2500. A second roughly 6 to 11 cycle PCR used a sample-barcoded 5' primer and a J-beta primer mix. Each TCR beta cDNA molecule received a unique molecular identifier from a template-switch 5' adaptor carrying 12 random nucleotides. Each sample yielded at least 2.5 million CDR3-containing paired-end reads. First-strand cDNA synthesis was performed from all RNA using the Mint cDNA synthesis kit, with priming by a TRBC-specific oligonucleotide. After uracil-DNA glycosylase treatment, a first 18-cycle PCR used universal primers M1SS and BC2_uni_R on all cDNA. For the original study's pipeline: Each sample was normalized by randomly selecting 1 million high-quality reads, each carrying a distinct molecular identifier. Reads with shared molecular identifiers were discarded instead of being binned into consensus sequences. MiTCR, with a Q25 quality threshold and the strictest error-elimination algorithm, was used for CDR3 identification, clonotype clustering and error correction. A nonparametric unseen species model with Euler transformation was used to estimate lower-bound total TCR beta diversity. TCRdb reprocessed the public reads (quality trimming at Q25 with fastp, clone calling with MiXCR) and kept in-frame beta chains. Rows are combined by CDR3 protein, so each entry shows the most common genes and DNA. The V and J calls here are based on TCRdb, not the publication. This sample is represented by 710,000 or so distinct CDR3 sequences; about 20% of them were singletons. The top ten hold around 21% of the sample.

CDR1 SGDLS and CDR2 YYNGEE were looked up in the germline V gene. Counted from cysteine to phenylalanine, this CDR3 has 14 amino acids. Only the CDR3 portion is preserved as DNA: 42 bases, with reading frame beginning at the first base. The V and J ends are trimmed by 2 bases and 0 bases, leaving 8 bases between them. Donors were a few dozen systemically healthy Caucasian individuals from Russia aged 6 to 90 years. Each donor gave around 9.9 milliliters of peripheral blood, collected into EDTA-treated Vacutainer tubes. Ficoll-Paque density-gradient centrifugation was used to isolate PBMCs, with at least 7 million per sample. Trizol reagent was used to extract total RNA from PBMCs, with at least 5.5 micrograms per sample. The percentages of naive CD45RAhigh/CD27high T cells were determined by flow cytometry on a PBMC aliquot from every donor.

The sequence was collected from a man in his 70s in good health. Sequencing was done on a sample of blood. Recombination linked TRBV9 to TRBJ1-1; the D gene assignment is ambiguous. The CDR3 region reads CASSVAPVNTEAFF. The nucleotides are TGTGCCAGCAGCGTTGCGCCCGTGAACACTGAAGCTTTCTTT. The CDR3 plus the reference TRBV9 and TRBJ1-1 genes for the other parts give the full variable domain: DSGVTQTPKHLITATGQRVTLRCSPRSGDLSVYWYQQSLDQGLQFLIQYYNGEERAKGNILERFSAQQFPDLHSELNLSSLELGDSALYFCASSVAPVNTEAFFGQGTRLTVV.